The sequence of this T cell receptor beta chain was determined in a study of shared clonotypes between healthy human individuals. Study-wide results and caveats: Clonotypes shared by all four sorted-subset donors had higher generation probabilities than non-shared clonotypes.

Only in-frame clones appear in the TCRdb table, and some are missing; sequencing was by immunoSEQ multiplex PCR. The table lists about 2.1 million clones, over 85% of them singletons. Naive CD8 cells were CD45RO-negative, positively selected for CCR7, excluding terminally differentiated effector memory CD45RA+ cells. Concerning this clone itself: Antigen: not known.

The TCR sequence derives from a man aged 18-30 years in good health. Some clones in this sample may be carry-over from other donors' samples. The sample comprised naive CD8+ T cells from PBMCs.

The CDR3 coding sequence is TGTGCCAGCAGCTTAAGTGACACCGGGGAGCTGTTTTTT. It translates to CASSLSDTGELFF. The chain is built from TRBV13 and TRBJ2-2; D gene uncertain. This CDR3 has 13 residues. From germline, CDR1 is PRHDT and CDR2 FYEKMQ (reference sequence). Trimming removed 2 bases at V and 3 bases at J, with 4 bases between.